The present entry profiles one T cell receptor beta chain with its context. Its target is not known. The sample contains more than one DNA sequence encoding this CDR3. This specimen comes from a study of shared clonotypes between healthy human individuals. In the study overall: Three plates were used per donor for CD4 naive, three for CD4 memory, two for CD8 naive and one for CD8 memory. The study, taken as a whole, reports: Rarefaction curves obtained for sorted subsets showed sequencing incomplete despite large depth.

The method was immunoSEQ multiplex PCR; TCRdb's version includes in-frame clones alone and lacks a portion of them. The sample shows approximately 2.1 million clones, more than 85% of them seen only once. Germline CDR1 and CDR2: MNHEY and SMNVEV (reference sequence). The CDR3 consists of 14 residues. V was clipped by 1 base and J by 3 bases, with 9 bases between them. From CD4+ cells came CD45RA+ naive and CD45RA-negative memory subsets. The TCR was taken from a man aged 18 to 30 in good health. Some clones in this sample may be carry-over from other donors' samples. The sample comprised naive CD4+ T cells from PBMCs. Subset given: CD45RA+ positively selected. The rearrangement uses TRBV27 and TRBJ2-5, with D perhaps assigned TRBD1 or TRBD2 (5 bases each). The CDR3 region has the DNA TGTGCCAGCAGTTTATGGGGGACCGAAGAGACCCAGTACTTC. Protein product: CASSLWGTEETQYF.